This entry features one T cell receptor (beta chain) sequence. Its antigen is currently unknown. A much larger clone sits a single nucleotide away, making a read error possible. TCRdb fed the reads into MiXCR, producing one record per CDR3 protein. The repertoire holds about 920,000 distinct CDR3 sequences, with around 32% as singletons. These data come from a study of T cell repertoires in cytomegalovirus infection. In the study overall: CMV infection plus the matching HLA type was flagged by public TCR beta signatures. Study results and limitations: Across the ex vivo response, the dominant clonotypes were HLA-C-restricted CMV-specific TCR beta clonotypes. Frequencies of public TCR beta families were cumulated, and this identified carriers of CMV plus the relevant HLA.

The CDR3 totals 14 residues. Trimming pared 2 bases from V and 3 bases from J, leaving 10 bases between. Germline values: CDR1 SGHVS, CDR2 FNYEAQ. The sequenced sample was cultured CD8+ T cells from PBMCs, obtained from culture after CMV antigen stimulation. The TCR was taken from a human donor in good health (CMV status not recorded). Some clones in this sample may be carry-over from other donors' samples. The V call is TRBV7-6, the J call TRBJ2-5; TRBD2 is a possible D gene (6 bases). The chain's CDR3 is CASSLFGGKETQYF. The CDR3 region has the DNA TGTGCCAGCAGCTTATTTGGGGGGAAAGAGACCCAGTACTTC. The full variable domain, rest sourced from reference TRBV7-6 and TRBJ2-5, is GAGVSQSPRYKVTKRGQDVALRCDPISGHVSLYWYRQALGQGPEFLTYFNYEAQQDKSGLPNDRFSAERPEGSISTLTIQRTEQRDSAMYRCASSLFGGKETQYFGPGTRLLVL.